The 25 T cell receptor beta chains below come from one sample, sequenced in a study of blood T cell repertoires in COVID-19 (dated by TCRdb to about 2020). The library was prepared using the immunoSEQ multiplex PCR assay. The source is immuneACCESS, and TCRdb retained only in-frame sequences with V and J called. Part of the clones is not carried over; for the studies checked, unresolved V genes explain less than half of this, and the remainder is unexplained. Present in this sample are 65,000 to 80,000 clones, 82% of which were seen just once. Under 30% of the sample is held by the ten biggest clonotypes. The specimen sequenced was peripheral blood. The receptors were gathered from a human donor in a cohort sampled during active COVID-19.

The V and J genes are TRBV30 and TRBJ2-3, with D perhaps matching TRBD2 (9 bases). This CDR3 contains 15 residues. Looked up from germline, CDR1 is GTSNPN and CDR2 is SVGIG (reference sequence). As DNA, the CDR3 is TGTGCTTCCCAGGGGGCGGGGGGGATCACAGATACGCAGTATTTT. Translating gives CASQGAGGITDTQYF.

The chain carries TRBV5-1 and TRBJ1-3; tentatively, D is TRBD1 (6 bases). This CDR3 is 16 amino acids long. CDR1 and CDR2 (germline): SGHRS, YFSETQ. V was shortened by 7 bases and J by 4 bases, with 21 bases between the two germline ends. The CDR3 nucleotides read TGCGCCAGCGCGGCAGGGGATCTCTGGACGGGAAACACCATATATTTT. It yields the protein CASAAGDLWTGNTIYF.

The rearrangement joins TRBV9 to TRBJ2-7, with a tentative D call TRBD2 (6 bases). CDR1 SGDLS and CDR2 YYNGEE come from the germline V gene. The CDR3 runs 15 residues. The V gene lost 3 bases and the J gene lost 6 bases, with 19 bases spanning the gap. The CDR3 region is CASSETSWGDGEQYF. CDR3 sequence (DNA): TGTGCCAGCAGCGAGACGTCATGGGGGGACGGCGAGCAGTACTTC.

The chain uses TRBV18 and TRBJ1-1, with D possibly TRBD1 on 6 matching bases. V was cut by 6 bases and J by 1 base, with 21 bases left in between. The CDR3 runs to 17 residues. Germline values: CDR1 KGHSH, CDR2 LQKENI. CDR3 coding DNA: TGTGCCAGCTCGCCGAACGGGGGGGGCCTGGGGAACACTGAAGCTTTCTTT. This encodes CASSPNGGGLGNTEAFF.

The chain uses TRBV7-3 and TRBJ2-5; possible D gene TRBD2, 5 bases. V shed 1 base and J shed 1 base, with 10 bases lying between them. The V gene's germline CDR1 is SGHTA and CDR2 FQGTGA. The CDR3 runs 15 residues. The CDR3 DNA reads TGTGCCAGCAGCTTAATGGGCGGAGGCCAAGAGACCCAGTACTTC. It is translated as CASSLMGGGQETQYF.

The rearrangement joins TRBV24-1 to TRBJ2-3, with 7 bases aligning to TRBD1. This CDR3 contains 16 residues. In germline, CDR1 is KGHDR, CDR2 SFDVKD. V was clipped by 4 bases and J by 0 bases; unmatched bases: 6. CDR3 nucleotide sequence: TGTGCCACCAGTGACCGACAGGGCTCTAGCACAGATACGCAGTATTTT. Translation: CATSDRQGSSTDTQYF.

V is TRBV5-1 and J is TRBJ1-1; D unclear. This CDR3 contains 14 residues. V was cut by 0 bases and J by 1 base, with 7 bases left in between. Germline values: CDR1 SGHRS, CDR2 YFSETQ. The CDR3 spells CASSLVSTNTEAFF. CDR3 nucleotide sequence: TGCGCCAGCAGCTTGGTAAGCACGAACACTGAAGCTTTCTTT.

The chain recombines TRBV30 with TRBJ1-2; 8 bases fit TRBD1. The V gene end was trimmed by 0 bases and the J gene end by 3 bases; junction bases not matched to a gene: 24. Per germline, CDR1 GTSNPN and CDR2 SVGIG (reference sequence). The CDR3 totals 21 residues. The CDR3 DNA sequence: TGTGCCTGGAGTGTAGGTCCAGGGGGCAGTTATAAGCTAGAAGGTGACTATGGCTACACCTTC. This encodes CAWSVGPGGSYKLEGDYGYTF.

The chain links TRBV2 to TRBJ2-5, with a weak D call TRBD2 (6 bases). This CDR3 has 14 residues. V shed 3 bases and J shed 7 bases, with 15 bases lying between them. CDR1 and CDR2 (germline): SNHLY, FYNNEI. The CDR3 spells CASSDVILGGTQYF. The CDR3 DNA reads as TGTGCCAGCAGTGATGTTATTCTCGGGGGGACCCAGTACTTC.

The chain links TRBV2 to TRBJ2-2; the D gene is possibly TRBD1 (8 bases). V was trimmed by 6 bases and J by 4 bases, leaving 18 bases between them. The CDR3 has 16 amino acids. CDR1 is SNHLY and CDR2 is FYNNEI in the germline V gene. The CDR3 loop reads CASSSDRGGSTGELFF. CDR3 nucleotide sequence: TGTGCCAGCAGCTCCGACAGGGGAGGGAGCACCGGGGAGCTGTTTTTT.

The chain links TRBV18 to TRBJ2-7, with D unclear. V was clipped by 3 bases and J by 3 bases, with 12 bases between them. From germline, CDR1 is KGHSH and CDR2 LQKENI. The CDR3 loop spans 14 amino acids. Here the CDR3 DNA reads TGTGCCAGCTCACCGACACCCTCCTACTACGAGCAGTACTTC. It is translated as CASSPTPSYYEQYF.

This sequence joins TRBV7-9 and TRBJ2-7; D unresolved. V was trimmed by 3 bases and J by 5 bases, leaving 17 bases between them. This CDR3 is built from 15 residues. The germline CDR1 and CDR2 sequences are SEHNR and FQNEAQ (reference sequence). CDR3 nucleotides: TGTGCCAGCAGCTTCTGGCCCAAAATACACCACGAGCAGTACTTC. This gives the protein CASSFWPKIHHEQYF.

This sequence joins TRBV4-1 and TRBJ1-5; D may be TRBD1 (5 bases). Germline values: CDR1 MGHRA, CDR2 YSYEKL. The CDR3 extends over 16 amino acids. V was clipped by 0 bases and J by 2 bases, with 11 bases between them. The CDR3 here is CASSQDRVGRNQPQHF. CDR3 nucleotides: TGCGCCAGCAGCCAAGATAGGGTGGGGCGCAATCAGCCCCAGCATTTT.

V gene TRBV30 combines with J gene TRBJ1-5; D might be TRBD1 (6 bases). V shed 5 bases and J shed 0 bases, with 8 bases lying between them. Germline CDR1 GTSNPN, CDR2 SVGIG (reference sequence). CDR3 length: 13 residues. CDR3 in amino acids: CAWGDNSNQPQHF. The CDR3 region has the DNA TGTGCCTGGGGGGACAATAGCAATCAGCCCCAGCATTTT. The full variable domain, rest sourced from reference TRBV30 and TRBJ1-5, is SQTIHQWPATLVQPVGSPLSLECTVEGTSNPNLYWYRQAAGRGLQLLFYSVGIGQISSEVPQNLSASRPQDRQFILSSKKLLLSDSGFYLCAWGDNSNQPQHFGDGTRLSIL.

This rearrangement joins TRBV7-9 to TRBJ1-3; D not resolved. V was trimmed by 10 bases and J by 0 bases, leaving 13 bases between them. CDR3 length: 14 amino acids. Looked up from germline, CDR1 is SEHNR and CDR2 is FQNEAQ (reference sequence). The CDR3 loop is CAIEIDNSGNTIYF. CDR3 coding DNA: TGTGCCATCGAAATAGACAACTCTGGAAACACCATATATTTT.

The rearrangement joins TRBV19 to TRBJ2-7, with TRBD1 as a possible D gene (5 bases). Deletions cut 1 base from V and 2 bases from J, with 12 bases between. CDR1 and CDR2 (germline): LNHDA, SQIVND (reference sequence). The CDR3 runs 15 residues. The CDR3 reads CASSIVFTRAYEQYF. The CDR3 bases are TGTGCCAGTAGTATAGTCTTTACCAGGGCCTACGAGCAGTACTTC. The variable domain in full, completed from reference TRBV19 and TRBJ2-7, reads DGGITQSPKYLFRKEGQNVTLSCEQNLNHDAMYWYRQDPGQGLRLIYYSQIVNDFQKGDIAEGYSVSREKKESFPLTVTSAQKNPTAFYLCASSIVFTRAYEQYFGPGTRLTVT.

The CDR3 here is CASSQEQDVSGANVLTF. CDR3 sequence (DNA): TGCGCCAGCAGCCAAGAACAGGACGTATCTGGGGCCAACGTCCTGACTTTC. The V and J genes are TRBV4-1 and TRBJ2-6; D might be TRBD1 (5 bases). V lost 0 bases and J lost 1, with 10 bases in between. CDR3 length: 17 amino acids. CDR1 and CDR2 (germline): MGHRA, YSYEKL.

The chain combines TRBV30 with TRBJ1-4, with D unclear. The CDR3 loop spans 13 amino acids. CDR1 is GTSNPN and CDR2 is SVGIG in the germline V gene (reference sequence). V was clipped by 2 bases and J by 4 bases, with 8 bases between them. The DNA for the CDR3 is TGTGCCTGGAGTAGAAGCCGTAATGAAAAACTGTTTTTT. Amino acid sequence: CAWSRSRNEKLFF. Full variable domain (missing parts from reference TRBV30 and TRBJ1-4): SQTIHQWPATLVQPVGSPLSLECTVEGTSNPNLYWYRQAAGRGLQLLFYSVGIGQISSEVPQNLSASRPQDRQFILSSKKLLLSDSGFYLCAWSRSRNEKLFFGSGTQLSVL.

The genes are TRBV18 and TRBJ1-1; 9 bases fit TRBD1. The CDR3 has 16 amino acids. V was pared by 3 bases and J by 5 bases, with 10 bases of the junction left unmatched. Germline assignment: CDR1 KGHSH and CDR2 LQKENI. The CDR3 sequence: CASSPQGQGFRTEAFF. The CDR3 DNA reads as TGTGCCAGCTCACCCCAGGGACAGGGATTCAGGACTGAAGCTTTCTTT.

The chain uses TRBV5-4 and TRBJ2-5; 11 bases are shared with TRBD2. CDR3 length equals 16 residues. Germline CDR1 reads SGHNT; CDR2 reads YYREEE (reference sequence). Trimming cost V 0 bases and J 5 bases; bases outside gene matches: 6. The CDR3 loop reads CASSLVIAGGGETQYF. In DNA, the CDR3 is TGTGCCAGCAGCTTGGTGATAGCGGGGGGGGGTGAGACCCAGTACTTC.

This chain uses TRBV11-3 with TRBJ1-1, with TRBD1 identical over 10 bases. Trimming cost V 0 bases and J 9 bases; bases outside gene matches: 4. This CDR3 has 14 residues. In germline, CDR1 is SGHNT, CDR2 YENEEA. CDR3 loop: CASSLDGTGEKAFF. For the CDR3, the DNA is TGTGCCAGCAGCTTAGATGGGACAGGGGAAAAAGCTTTCTTT.

This clone appeared once. The gene calls are TRBV2 and TRBJ2-5; the match to TRBD1 covers 8 bases. Germline loops: CDR1 SNHLY, CDR2 FYNNEI. V lost 10 bases, J lost 4 bases, and 20 bases stayed unmatched. The CDR3 totals 17 residues. The chain's CDR3 is CATSRGTGNLRRETQYF. The CDR3 region has the DNA TGTGCCACCTCCAGGGGGACAGGAAATTTGCGGAGAGAGACCCAGTACTTC.

The chain couples TRBV19 to TRBJ1-1, with 7 positions matching TRBD1. There are 15 residues in the CDR3. V trimming: 10 bases; J trimming: 6 bases; junction bases outside the gene matches: 17. CDR1 and CDR2 from the germline V gene are LNHDA and SQIVND (reference sequence). For the CDR3, the DNA is TGTGCCACCAAAGGGGGCCTAGGGGATATCCCTGAAGCTTTCTTT. Its translation is CATKGGLGDIPEAFF.

This chain uses TRBV12-3 or TRBV12-4 with TRBJ2-7; D gene uncertain. The CDR3 runs to 13 residues. V lost 2 bases, J lost 3 bases, and 8 bases lay in between. The CDR3 DNA sequence: TGTGCCAGCAGTTTAAACTACCTCTACGAGCAGTACTTC. Translation gives CASSLNYLYEQYF.

In its sample, this clone was seen once. The chain employs TRBV7-8 and TRBJ2-3; tentative D call: TRBD1 (7 bases). Germline CDR1 is SGHVS and CDR2 is FQNEAQ. The V gene lost 2 bases and the J gene lost 9 bases, with 18 bases spanning the gap. The CDR3 length is 15 residues. Here the CDR3 reads CASSLFVGAGGTQYF. For the CDR3, the DNA is TGTGCCAGCAGCTTATTTGTGGGGGCAGGGGGGACGCAGTATTTT.